This entry features one T cell receptor beta chain sequence. The data were taken from a study of shared clonotypes between healthy human individuals. Samples underwent the assay at deep level. Only in-frame clones appear in the TCRdb table, and some are missing; sequencing was by immunoSEQ multiplex PCR. The sample lists around 430,000 clones, roughly 83% occurring once. The CDR3 is 18 amino acids. CDR1 SGHTA and CDR2 FQGNSA come from the germline V gene. Germline trimming cut 3 bases from V and 5 bases from J; bases unmatched to any gene: 9. Donors had no recently reported acute infections or vaccinations and were HIV-negative. It was some 96 million PBMCs that unsorted samples used for genomic DNA.

This TCR came from a woman between 40 and 50 years old in good health. Some clones in this sample may be carry-over from other donors' samples. V and J are TRBV7-2 and TRBJ2-2, with TRBD2 identical over 13 bases. The material sequenced was PBMCs. The CDR3 DNA reads as TGTGCCAGCAGCTTCGTGGGACTAGCGGGAATGGGGACCGGGGAGCTGTTTTTT. Translating gives CASSFVGLAGMGTGELFF.